This T cell receptor (beta chain) was identified in a study of CD8+CD57+ T cells in acquired aplastic anemia. In the study overall: DNA from sorted CD4+ and CD8+ cells averaged approximately 2.9 ug. Study-level findings and limits: The number of CD8+ CDR3 sequences shared by patients and controls was about 27. Between the patient and control groups, CD8+ Simpson's diversity did not differ significantly.

Germline CDR1 reads SQVTM; CDR2 reads ANQGSEA. The CDR3 extends over 11 amino acids. V lost 1 base, J lost 2 bases, and 3 bases lay in between. The template used for profiling TCR beta VDJ and CDR3 was genomic DNA. TCRdb used MiXCR to reprocess the reads, holding one entry per CDR3 protein. The sample includes 150,000 to 200,000 distinct CDR3 sequences, 64% of them seen just once. To note about this clonotype: The antigen is unknown.

The sample taken for sequencing was sorted CD4+, CD8+, or CD8+CD57+ T cells (not recorded which) from PBMCs. The chain links TRBV29-1 to TRBJ2-7; no definite D call. This clonotype originated in a human donor with severe aplastic anemia or a healthy control (not recorded which). CDR3 sequence (DNA): TGCAGCGTTGAAGGACCCTACGAGCAGTACTTC. Its protein product is CSVEGPYEQYF.